Listed here are 2 T cell receptor beta chains from one sample, sequenced in a study of immune aging and cytomegalovirus after organ transplant. Regarding time point: five sample-tagged time points from pre-transplant (day -1) to day 368 post-transplant, pooled. No antigens are known for them. Cells were captured in microwells, and libraries were made with BD Rhapsody targeted mRNA and AbSeq chemistry. MiXCR, applied by TCRdb to the single-cell sequencing reads, yields one record per CDR3 protein. The sample consists of about 21,000 distinct CDR3 sequences, around 34% of them appearing once. The sample consisted of CMV peptide-activated CD4+ and CD8+ T cells sorted from blood, taken at five time points, pooled. Specified subset: sorted CD8+CD137+ and CD4+CD154+ T cells after about 12 h CMV IE-1 peptide stimulation. The receptors here all came from a female donor who had a heart transplant and CMV viremia.

This chain links TRBV12-3 or TRBV12-4 with TRBJ2-7; D might be TRBD2 (5 bases). V gave up 6 bases and J gave up 7 bases, with 16 bases separating them. The CDR3 has 13 amino acids. CDR3 bases: TGTGCCAGCAGCTCCGGACGGAGGACTGAGCAGTACTTC. Protein sequence: CASSSGRRTEQYF.

This clonotype was seen more than once but under ten times. The chain joins TRBV20-1 to TRBJ1-2; 7 bases align to TRBD1. Looked up from germline, CDR1 is DFQATT and CDR2 is SNEGSKA (reference sequence). The CDR3 loop spans 16 amino acids. Trimming cost V 1 base and J 0 bases; bases outside gene matches: 8. For the CDR3, the DNA is TGCAGTGCTAGAGCTGGTCGGGACAGATCTAACTATGGCTACACCTTC. This sequence encodes CSARAGRDRSNYGYTF.